The T cell receptor (beta chain) described here comes from a study of PD-1 blockade in classical Hodgkin lymphoma. Worth noting for this clone: Its antigen is still unknown.

Study-level findings and limits: Relapsed/refractory patients reportedly had lower baseline diversity than newly diagnosed patients. Only CD4+ TCR diversity, not CD8+, had risen significantly by C4D1.

The germline V gene has CDR1 MDHEN and CDR2 SYDVKM. CDR3 size: 14 residues. Losses at the gene ends were 6 bases for V and 5 bases for J; bases not matched to a gene: 7. Brentuximab vedotin exposure varied, and every patient relapsed after autologous stem cell transplantation. Sequencing was performed with immunoSEQ multiplex PCR; in TCRdb, only in-frame clones are kept and a portion is missing. The sample lists around 91,000 clones, around nine tenths occurring once. The specimen was peripheral blood mononuclear cells (PBMCs), collected at baseline. J is TRBJ1-2 and V is TRBV28, with 9 bases identical to TRBD1. This TCR derives from a human donor with classical Hodgkin lymphoma. The CDR3 reads CASRKGGTGYGYTF. DNA of the CDR3: TGTGCCAGCAGAAAAGGGGGGACAGGGTATGGCTACACCTTC.